This record covers a single T cell receptor (beta chain). What it recognizes is unknown. These data originate in a study of cytotoxic CD8 clonotypes in ibrutinib-treated CLL. About the research overall: Following a median 12 months of treatment, with a range of 6 to 36, response samples were taken.

The CDR3 loop spans 18 amino acids. Trimming removed 4 bases from V and 5 bases from J, with 24 bases in between. CDR1 is MGHDK, CDR2 SYGVNS, per germline. The source of roughly 1.9 micrograms of genomic DNA for TCR beta libraries was cryopreserved PBMCs. Findings and caveats of the study: Elevated clonality accompanied ibrutinib response, with a return toward baseline values at progression.

Profiled with immunoSEQ multiplex PCR; TCRdb holds only in-frame clones, not every one. This table holds some 300,000 clones, almost 80% found once. J is TRBJ1-5 and V is TRBV25-1; perhaps TRBD1 as D (5 bases). The sample here was PBMCs, taken before ibrutinib treatment. The sequence came from a human donor with chronic lymphocytic leukemia. CDR3 DNA sequence: TGTGCCAGCAGTGGGGGACCGGGACTGAGTCTCGATCATCAGCCCCAGCATTTT. Translating it yields CASSGGPGLSLDHQPQHF.